These 3 T cell receptor beta chains came from one sample sequenced in a study of cytomegalovirus exposure and HLA in healthy donors. This PCR relied on a set of 60 Vbeta primers and 13 Jbeta primers. Only in-frame clones appear in the TCRdb table, and some are missing; sequencing was by immunoSEQ multiplex PCR. Its table lists about 110,000 clones. Sequences were obtained from PBMCs. All receptors come from a man aged 45-65 years in good health and CMV-seronegative.

The chain has TRBV11-2 and TRBJ1-1; no definite D call. Germline CDR1 and CDR2: SGHAT and FQNNGV. This CDR3 is 14 amino acids long. V was cut by 4 bases and J by 1 base, with 10 bases left in between. The CDR3 nucleotides read TGTGCCAGCAGCTCCCACCACAAGAACACTGAAGCTTTCTTT. Protein: CASSSHHKNTEAFF.

V usage is TRBV29-1 and J usage is TRBJ2-5, with TRBD2 matching over 9 bases. This CDR3 has 15 amino acids. CDR1 is SQVTM and CDR2 is ANQGSEA in the germline V gene. After removal of 7 bases from V and 5 bases from J, the junction contained 14 bases not matched to a gene. DNA of the CDR3: TGCAGCGCAGACTGGGCTAGCGGGACCCGTGAGACCCAGTACTTC. This translates into CSADWASGTRETQYF. The whole variable domain, remainder taken from reference TRBV29-1 and TRBJ2-5, is SAVISQKPSRDICQRGTSLTIQCQVDSQVTMMFWYRQQPGQSLTLIATANQGSEATYESGFVIDKFPISRPNLTFSTLTVSNMSPEDSSIYLCSADWASGTRETQYFGPGTRLLVL.

V is TRBV14 and J is TRBJ1-1; no clear D gene. The CDR3 sequence is 14 residues long. CDR1 and CDR2 from the germline V gene are SGHDN and FVKESK. V shed 0 bases and J shed 5 bases, with 10 bases lying between them. This CDR3 is CASSQDPPGTEAFF. The CDR3 DNA is TGTGCCAGCAGCCAAGATCCCCCGGGGACTGAAGCTTTCTTT. Full variable domain (rest looked up from reference TRBV14 and TRBJ1-1): EAGVTQFPSHSVIEKGQTVTLRCDPISGHDNLYWYRRVMGKEIKFLLHFVKESKQDESGMPNNRFLAERTGGTYSTLKVQPAELEDSGVYFCASSQDPPGTEAFFGQGTRLTVV.